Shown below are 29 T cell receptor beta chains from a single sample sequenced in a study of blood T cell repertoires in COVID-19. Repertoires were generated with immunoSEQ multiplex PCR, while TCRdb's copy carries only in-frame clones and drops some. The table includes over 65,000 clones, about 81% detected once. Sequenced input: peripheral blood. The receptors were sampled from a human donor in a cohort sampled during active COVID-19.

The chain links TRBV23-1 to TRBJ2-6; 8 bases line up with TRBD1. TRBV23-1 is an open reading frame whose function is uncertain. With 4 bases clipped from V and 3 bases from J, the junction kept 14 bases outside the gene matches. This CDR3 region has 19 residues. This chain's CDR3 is CASSPPAPGGFNGANVLTF. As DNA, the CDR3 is TGCGCCAGCAGTCCCCCGGCGCCAGGGGGCTTTAATGGGGCCAACGTCCTGACTTTC.

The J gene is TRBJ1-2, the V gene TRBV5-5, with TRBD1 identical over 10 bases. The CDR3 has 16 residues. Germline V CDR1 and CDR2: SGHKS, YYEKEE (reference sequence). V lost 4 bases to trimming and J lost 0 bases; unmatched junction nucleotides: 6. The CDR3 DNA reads TGTGCCAGCAGCCCGTGGGACAGGGGACCTAACTATGGCTACACCTTC. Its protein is CASSPWDRGPNYGYTF.

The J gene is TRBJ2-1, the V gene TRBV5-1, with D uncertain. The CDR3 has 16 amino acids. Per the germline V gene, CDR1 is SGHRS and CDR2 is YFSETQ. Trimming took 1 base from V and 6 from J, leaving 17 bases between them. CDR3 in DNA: TGCGCCAGCAGCTTGAAGTTGCGGTTAATAGGCAATGAGCAGTTCTTC. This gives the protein CASSLKLRLIGNEQFF.

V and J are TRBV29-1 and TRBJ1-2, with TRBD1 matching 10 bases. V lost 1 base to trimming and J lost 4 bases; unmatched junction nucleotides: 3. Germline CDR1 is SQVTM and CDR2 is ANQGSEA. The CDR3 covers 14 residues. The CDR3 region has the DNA TGCAGCGTTGAAGGACAGGGGGCTGGCTATGGCTACACCTTC. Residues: CSVEGQGAGYGYTF. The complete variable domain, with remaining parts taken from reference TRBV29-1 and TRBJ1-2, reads SAVISQKPSRDICQRGTSLTIQCQVDSQVTMMFWYRQQPGQSLTLIATANQGSEATYESGFVIDKFPISRPNLTFSTLTVSNMSPEDSSIYLCSVEGQGAGYGYTFGSGTRLTVV.

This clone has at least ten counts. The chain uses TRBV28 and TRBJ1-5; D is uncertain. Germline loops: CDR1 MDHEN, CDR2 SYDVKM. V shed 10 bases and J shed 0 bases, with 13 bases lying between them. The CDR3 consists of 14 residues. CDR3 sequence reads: CATRDFDSNQPQHF. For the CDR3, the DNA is TGTGCCACCCGGGATTTCGATAGCAATCAGCCCCAGCATTTT.

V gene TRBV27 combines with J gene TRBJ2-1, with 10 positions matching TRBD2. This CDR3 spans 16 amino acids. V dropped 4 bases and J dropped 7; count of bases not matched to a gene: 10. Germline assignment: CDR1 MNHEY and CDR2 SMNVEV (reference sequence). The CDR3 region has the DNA TGTGCCAGCAGTTCTAGAGCGGGAGGGCCCTCGAATGAGCAGTTCTTC. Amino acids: CASSSRAGGPSNEQFF.

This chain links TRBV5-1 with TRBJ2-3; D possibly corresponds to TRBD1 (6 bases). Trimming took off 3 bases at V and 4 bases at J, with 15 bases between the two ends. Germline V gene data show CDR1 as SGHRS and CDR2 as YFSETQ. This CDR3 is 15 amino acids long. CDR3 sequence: CASSSSAAGADTQYF. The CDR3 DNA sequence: TGCGCCAGCAGCTCCTCCGCCGCAGGGGCAGATACGCAGTATTTT.

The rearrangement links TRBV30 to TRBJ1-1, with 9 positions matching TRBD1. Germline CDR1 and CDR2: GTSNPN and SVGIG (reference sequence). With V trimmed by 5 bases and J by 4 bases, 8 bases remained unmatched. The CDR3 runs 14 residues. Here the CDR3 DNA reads TGTGCCTGGGCCCCAGGACAGGGGATCACTGAAGCTTTCTTT. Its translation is CAWAPGQGITEAFF.

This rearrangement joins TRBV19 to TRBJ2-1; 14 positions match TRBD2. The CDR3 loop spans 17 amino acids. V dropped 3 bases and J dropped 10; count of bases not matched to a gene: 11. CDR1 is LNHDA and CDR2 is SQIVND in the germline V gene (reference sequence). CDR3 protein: CASSMAQTSGRAREQFF. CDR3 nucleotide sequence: TGTGCCAGTAGTATGGCCCAGACTAGCGGGAGGGCCCGGGAGCAGTTCTTC.

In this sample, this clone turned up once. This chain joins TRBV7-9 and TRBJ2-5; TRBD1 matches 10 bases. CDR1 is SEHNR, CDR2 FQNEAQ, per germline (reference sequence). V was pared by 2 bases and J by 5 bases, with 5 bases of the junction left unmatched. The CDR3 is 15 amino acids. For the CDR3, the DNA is TGTGCCAGCAGCTTAAGGACAGGGGGAGAGGAGACCCAGTACTTC. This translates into CASSLRTGGEETQYF.

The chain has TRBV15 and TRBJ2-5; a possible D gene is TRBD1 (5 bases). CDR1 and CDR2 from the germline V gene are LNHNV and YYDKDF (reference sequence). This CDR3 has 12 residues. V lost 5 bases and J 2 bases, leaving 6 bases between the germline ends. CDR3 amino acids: CATSQGQETQYF. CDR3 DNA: TGTGCCACCAGCCAGGGACAAGAGACCCAGTACTTC.

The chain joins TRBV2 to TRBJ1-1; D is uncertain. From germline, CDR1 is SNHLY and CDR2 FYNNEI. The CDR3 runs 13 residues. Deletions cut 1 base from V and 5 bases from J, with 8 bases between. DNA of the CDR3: TGTGCCAGCAGTGAAGAACGGAGGACTGAAGCTTTCTTT. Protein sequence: CASSEERRTEAFF.

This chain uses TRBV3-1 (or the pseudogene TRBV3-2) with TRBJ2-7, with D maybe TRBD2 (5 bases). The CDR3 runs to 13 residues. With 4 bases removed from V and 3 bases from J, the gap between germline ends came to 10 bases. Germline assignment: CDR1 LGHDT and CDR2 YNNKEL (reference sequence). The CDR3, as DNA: TGTGCCAGCAGCCCAACTAGATTCTACGAGCAGTACTTC. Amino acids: CASSPTRFYEQYF.

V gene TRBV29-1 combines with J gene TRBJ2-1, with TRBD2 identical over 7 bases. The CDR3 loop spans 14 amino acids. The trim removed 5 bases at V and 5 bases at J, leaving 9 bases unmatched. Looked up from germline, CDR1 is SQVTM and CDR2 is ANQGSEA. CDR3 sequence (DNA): TGCAGCGTTTTTGGGGCGGGAGCTCACAATGAGCAGTTCTTC. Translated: CSVFGAGAHNEQFF.

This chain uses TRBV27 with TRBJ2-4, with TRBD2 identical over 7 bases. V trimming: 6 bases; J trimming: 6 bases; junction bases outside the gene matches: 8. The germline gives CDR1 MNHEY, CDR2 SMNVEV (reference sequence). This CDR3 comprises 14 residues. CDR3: CASSETGGGNIQYF. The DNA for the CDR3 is TGTGCCAGCAGCGAAACTGGCGGGGGAAACATTCAGTACTTC.

The CDR3: CASQMTVASGNTIYF. CDR3 coding DNA: TGTGCCAGCCAGATGACAGTAGCCTCTGGAAACACCATATATTTT. The chain joins TRBV6-5 to TRBJ1-3, with a weak D call TRBD1 (5 bases). V was shortened by 8 bases and J by 0 bases, with 14 bases between the two germline ends. The CDR3 extends over 15 amino acids. Germline loops: CDR1 MNHEY, CDR2 SVGAGI.

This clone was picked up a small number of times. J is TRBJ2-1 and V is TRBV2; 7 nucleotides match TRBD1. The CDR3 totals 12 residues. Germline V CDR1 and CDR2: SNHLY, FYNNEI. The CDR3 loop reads CAGTDSYNEQFF. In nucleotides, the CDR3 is TGTGCTGGGACAGACTCCTACAATGAGCAGTTCTTC. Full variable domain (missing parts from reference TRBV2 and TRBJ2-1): EPEVTQTPSHQVTQMGQEVILRCVPISNHLYFYWYRQILGQKVEFLVSFYNNEISEKSEIFDDQFSVERPDGSNFTLKIRSTKLEDSAMYFCAGTDSYNEQFFGPGTRLTVL.

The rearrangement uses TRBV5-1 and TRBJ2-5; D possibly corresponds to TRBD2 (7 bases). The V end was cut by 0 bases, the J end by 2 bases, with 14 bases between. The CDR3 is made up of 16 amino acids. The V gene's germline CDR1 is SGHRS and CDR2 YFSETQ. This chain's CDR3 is CASSLAGGTPQETQYF. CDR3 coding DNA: TGCGCCAGCAGCTTGGCCGGGGGGACACCTCAAGAGACCCAGTACTTC.

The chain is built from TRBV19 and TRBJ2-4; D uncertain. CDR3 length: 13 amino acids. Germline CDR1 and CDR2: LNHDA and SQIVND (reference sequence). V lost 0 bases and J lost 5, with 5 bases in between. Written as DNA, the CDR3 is TGTGCCAGTAGTATAGATCCGGAAAACATTCAGTACTTC. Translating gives CASSIDPENIQYF.

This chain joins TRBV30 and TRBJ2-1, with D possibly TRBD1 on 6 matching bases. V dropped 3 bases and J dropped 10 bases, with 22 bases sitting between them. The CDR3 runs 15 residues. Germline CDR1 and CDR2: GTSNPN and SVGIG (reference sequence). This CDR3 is CAWRDQGIRGSEQFF. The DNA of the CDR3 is TGTGCCTGGAGGGACCAGGGGATCCGAGGATCAGAGCAGTTCTTC.

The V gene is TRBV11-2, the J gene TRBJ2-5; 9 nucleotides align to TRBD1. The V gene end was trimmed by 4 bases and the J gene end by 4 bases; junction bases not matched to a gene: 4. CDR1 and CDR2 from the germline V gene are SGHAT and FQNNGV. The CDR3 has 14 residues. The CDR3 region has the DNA TGTGCCAGCAGCTGGGGACAGGGCGGAGAGACCCAGTACTTC. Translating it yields CASSWGQGGETQYF. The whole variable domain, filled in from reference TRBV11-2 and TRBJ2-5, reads EAGVAQSPRYKIIEKRQSVAFWCNPISGHATLYWYQQILGQGPKLLIQFQNNGVVDDSQLPKDRFSAERLKGVDSTLKIQPAKLEDSAVYLCASSWGQGGETQYFGPGTRLLVL.

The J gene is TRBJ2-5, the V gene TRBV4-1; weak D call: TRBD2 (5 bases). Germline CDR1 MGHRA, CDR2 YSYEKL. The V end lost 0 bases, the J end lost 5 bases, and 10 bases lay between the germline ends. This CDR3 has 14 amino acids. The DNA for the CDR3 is TGCGCCAGCAGCCAAGAACTAGTACAGGAGACCCAGTACTTC. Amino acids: CASSQELVQETQYF.

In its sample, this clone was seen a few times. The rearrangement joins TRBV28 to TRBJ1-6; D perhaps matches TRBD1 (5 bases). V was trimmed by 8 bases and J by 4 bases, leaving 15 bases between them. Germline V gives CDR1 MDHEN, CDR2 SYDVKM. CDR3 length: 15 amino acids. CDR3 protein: CASVNQGTYNSPLHF. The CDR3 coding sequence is TGTGCCAGCGTCAACCAGGGCACTTATAATTCACCCCTCCACTTT.

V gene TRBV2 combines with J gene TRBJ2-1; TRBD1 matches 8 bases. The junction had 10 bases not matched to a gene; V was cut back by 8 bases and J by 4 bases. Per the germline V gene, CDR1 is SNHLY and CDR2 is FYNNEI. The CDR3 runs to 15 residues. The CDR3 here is CASVGTGLHYNEQFF. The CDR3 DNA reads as TGTGCCAGCGTTGGGACAGGACTGCATTACAATGAGCAGTTCTTC.

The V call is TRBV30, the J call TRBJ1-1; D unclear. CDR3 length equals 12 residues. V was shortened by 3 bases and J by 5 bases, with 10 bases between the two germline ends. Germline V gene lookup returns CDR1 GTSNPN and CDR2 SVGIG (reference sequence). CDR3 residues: CAWSPTLTEAFF. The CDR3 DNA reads TGTGCCTGGAGCCCCACTCTGACTGAAGCTTTCTTT.

The CDR3 DNA reads as TGTGCCAGCAGTTTAGGGGGGACAGCTGGAAACACCATATATTTT. Amino acid sequence: CASSLGGTAGNTIYF. The V and J genes are TRBV28 and TRBJ1-3; 7 bases match TRBD1. Trimming at V came to 2 bases and at J to 2 bases, leaving 3 bases not matched to a gene. Germline assignment: CDR1 MDHEN and CDR2 SYDVKM. This CDR3 has 15 residues.

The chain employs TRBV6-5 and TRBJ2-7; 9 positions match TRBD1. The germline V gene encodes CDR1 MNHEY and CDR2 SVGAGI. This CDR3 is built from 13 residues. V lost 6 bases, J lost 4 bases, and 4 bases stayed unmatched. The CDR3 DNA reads TGTGCCAGCAGCCTACAGGGGGCGTACGAGCAGTACTTC. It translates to CASSLQGAYEQYF.

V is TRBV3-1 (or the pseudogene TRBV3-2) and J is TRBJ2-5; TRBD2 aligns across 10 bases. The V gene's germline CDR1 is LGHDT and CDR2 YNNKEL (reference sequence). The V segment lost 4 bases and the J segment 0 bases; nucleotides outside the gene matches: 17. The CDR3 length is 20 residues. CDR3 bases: TGTGCCAGCAGCCGCTCAGAGACTAGCGGGTGGCGAGCCTACCAAGAGACCCAGTACTTC. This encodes CASSRSETSGWRAYQETQYF.

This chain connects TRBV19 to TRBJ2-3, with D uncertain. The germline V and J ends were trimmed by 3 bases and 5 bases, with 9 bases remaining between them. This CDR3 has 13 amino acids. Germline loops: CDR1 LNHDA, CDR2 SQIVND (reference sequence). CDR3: CASSIGQRDTQYF. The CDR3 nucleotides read TGTGCCAGTAGTATTGGGCAGAGAGATACGCAGTATTTT. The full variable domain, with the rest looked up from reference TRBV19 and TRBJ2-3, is DGGITQSPKYLFRKEGQNVTLSCEQNLNHDAMYWYRQDPGQGLRLIYYSQIVNDFQKGDIAEGYSVSREKKESFPLTVTSAQKNPTAFYLCASSIGQRDTQYFGPGTRLTVL.